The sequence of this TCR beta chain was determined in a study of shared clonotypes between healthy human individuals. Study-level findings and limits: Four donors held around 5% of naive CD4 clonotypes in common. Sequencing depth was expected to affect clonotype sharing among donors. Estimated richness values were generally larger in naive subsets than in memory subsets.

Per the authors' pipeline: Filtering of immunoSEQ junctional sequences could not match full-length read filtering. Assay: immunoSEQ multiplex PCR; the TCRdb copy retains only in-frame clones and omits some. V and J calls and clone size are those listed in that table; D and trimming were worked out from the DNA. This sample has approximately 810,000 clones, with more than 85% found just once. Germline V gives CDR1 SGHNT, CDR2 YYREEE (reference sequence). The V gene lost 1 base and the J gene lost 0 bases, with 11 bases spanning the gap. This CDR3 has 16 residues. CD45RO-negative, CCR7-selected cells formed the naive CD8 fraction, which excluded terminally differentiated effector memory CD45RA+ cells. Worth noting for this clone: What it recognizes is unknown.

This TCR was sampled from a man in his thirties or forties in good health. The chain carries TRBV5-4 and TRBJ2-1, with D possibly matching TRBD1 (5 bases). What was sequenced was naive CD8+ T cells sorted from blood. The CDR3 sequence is CASSLIDSGSYNEQFF. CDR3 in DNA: TGTGCCAGCAGCTTGATTGACAGTGGCTCCTACAATGAGCAGTTCTTC.